This passage covers 2 T cell receptor beta chains from one sample sequenced in a study of post-analysis software for immune sequencing data. Findings and caveats of the study: TRBV5-6, TRBV5-1 and TRBV20-1 were among four to six TRBV segments more frequent in patients than controls.

Unique molecular identifiers tagged the TCR beta cDNA libraries. TCRdb re-called the PCR reads with MiXCR, one entry per CDR3 protein. The sample lists about 200,000 distinct CDR3 sequences, approximately 28% occurring once. These receptors have no known antigen. The sequenced material came from blood. These TCRs come from a girl aged 2 to 17 with multiple sclerosis.

Concerning this clonotype itself: A read error may explain this, as a much larger clone is one base away. CDR3 loop: CASSLGTASSHEQYF. Here the CDR3 DNA reads TGCGCCAGCAGTTTGGGGACAGCCTCGTCCCACGAGCAGTACTTC. The V gene is TRBV5-1, the J gene TRBJ2-7; 7 nucleotides line up with TRBD1. Germline V gives CDR1 SGHRS, CDR2 YFSETQ. This CDR3 spans 15 amino acids.

This clonotype has at least ten counts. This sequence joins TRBV29-1 and TRBJ1-1, with TRBD1 identical over 9 bases. This CDR3 comprises 13 residues. Losses at the gene ends were 5 bases for V and 3 bases for J; bases not matched to a gene: 4. CDR1 and CDR2 from the germline V gene are SQVTM and ANQGSEA. DNA for the CDR3: TGCAGCGTTTGGGGACAGGGAGACACTGAAGCTTTCTTT. Its translation is CSVWGQGDTEAFF.